These 26 T cell receptor beta chains came from one sample sequenced in a study of cytomegalovirus exposure and HLA in healthy donors. The primer mix had 60 Vbeta and 13 Jbeta primers. Repertoires were generated with immunoSEQ multiplex PCR, while TCRdb's copy carries only in-frame clones and drops some. The specimen's table records 60,000 to 75,000 clones. The specimen was PBMCs. Every receptor here comes from a woman younger than 45 in good health and CMV-seronegative.

The chain joins TRBV10-3 to TRBJ1-1; D is unresolved. V was trimmed by 4 bases and J by 7 bases, leaving 10 bases between them. Germline CDR1 is ENHRY and CDR2 is SYGVKD. The CDR3 is 12 residues long. The CDR3 bases are TGTGCCATCAGTGGGGCAGAAAATGAAGCTTTCTTT. Residues: CAISGAENEAFF.

This sequence joins TRBV29-1 and TRBJ2-2, with 11 positions matching TRBD2. CDR3 length: 16 residues. Germline CDR1 and CDR2: SQVTM and ANQGSEA. After removal of 3 bases from V and 4 bases from J, the junction contained 7 bases not matched to a gene. CDR3 residues: CSVEALAGGSTGELFF. The CDR3 region has the DNA TGCAGCGTTGAGGCCCTAGCGGGAGGTTCCACCGGGGAGCTGTTTTTT.

CDR3 bases: TGCGCCAGCAGCCAATTGATAGCGGGGGGACACACCGGGGAGCTGTTTTTT. Translated, it gives CASSQLIAGGHTGELFF. The rearrangement uses TRBV4-1 and TRBJ2-2, with 10 positions matching TRBD2. Losses at the gene ends were 2 bases for V and 3 bases for J; bases not matched to a gene: 6. The germline CDR1 and CDR2 sequences are MGHRA and YSYEKL. The length of the CDR3 is 17 residues.

V is TRBV4-3 and J is TRBJ2-7; a weak D match, TRBD2 (5 bases). This CDR3 region has 15 residues. V was shortened by 1 base and J by 3 bases, with 13 bases between the two germline ends. Per germline, CDR1 LGHNA and CDR2 YSLEER. CDR3 residues: CASSQARLASYEQYF. In DNA form, the CDR3 reads TGCGCCAGCAGCCAAGCGAGGCTAGCAAGCTACGAGCAGTACTTC.

This sequence joins TRBV10-3 and TRBJ1-2, with a weak D call TRBD1 (5 bases). CDR3 length equals 15 residues. CDR1 and CDR2 (germline): ENHRY, SYGVKD. Trimming left V 0 bases short and J 7 bases short, with 15 bases between. The CDR3 region has the DNA TGTGCCATCAGTGAGTCGTTGGAGGGGTGGAGTGGCTACACCTTC. Its translation is CAISESLEGWSGYTF.

The rearrangement links TRBV7-2 to TRBJ1-2; tentative D call: TRBD1 (6 bases). The V gene's germline CDR1 is SGHTA and CDR2 FQGNSA. This CDR3 has 14 amino acids. The V and J ends lost 5 bases and 6 bases respectively, with 16 bases between them. The CDR3 loop is CASSPHRAGNGYTF. CDR3 in DNA: TGTGCCAGCAGCCCACACAGGGCAGGGAATGGCTACACCTTC.

The chain joins TRBV18 to TRBJ2-2, with TRBD2 matching 8 bases. Germline CDR1 and CDR2: KGHSH and LQKENI. The J segment lost 2 bases and the V segment lost 4 bases, leaving 6 bases of the junction unmatched. The CDR3 loop spans 16 amino acids. The CDR3 nucleotides are TGTGCCAGCTCACTTCGACTAGCGACAAACACCGGGGAGCTGTTTTTT. This encodes CASSLRLATNTGELFF.

This rearrangement joins TRBV25-1 to TRBJ1-4; D may be TRBD1 (5 bases). CDR3 length: 15 residues. V was clipped by 3 bases and J by 8 bases, with 16 bases between them. Germline V lookup: CDR1 MGHDK, CDR2 SYGVNS. The CDR3 sequence: CASSDRAGDGEKLFF. CDR3 nucleotides: TGTGCCAGCAGTGACCGGGCGGGGGATGGGGAAAAACTGTTTTTT.

As concerns this clone: At one end, the junction sequence differs from germline, possibly due to a read error. The chain couples TRBV5-1 to TRBJ2-1; TRBD2 is a possible D gene (5 bases). The CDR3 has 14 residues. CDR1 SGHRS and CDR2 YFSETQ come from the germline V gene. The CDR3 bases are TGCGCCAGCAGCGGAGCGGACTCCGACAATGAGCAGTTCTTC. Translation: CASSGADSDNEQFF.

CDR3 in amino acids: CASSPTRSRDTEAFF. CDR3 DNA: TGTGCCAGCAGCCCCACCAGGAGCAGGGACACTGAAGCTTTCTTT. The rearrangement joins TRBV9 to TRBJ1-1; a possible D gene is TRBD1 (5 bases). Germline V gene lookup returns CDR1 SGDLS and CDR2 YYNGEE. There are 15 residues in the CDR3. With 4 bases removed from V and 3 bases from J, the gap between germline ends came to 16 bases. The variable domain in full, completed from reference TRBV9 and TRBJ1-1, reads DSGVTQTPKHLITATGQRVTLRCSPRSGDLSVYWYQQSLDQGLQFLIQYYNGEERAKGNILERFSAQQFPDLHSELNLSSLELGDSALYFCASSPTRSRDTEAFFGQGTRLTVV.

V is TRBV7-8 and J is TRBJ2-5; D gene unclear. Matching the DNA end better, TRBJ2-7 makes the J call doubtful. The CDR3 loop spans 13 amino acids. CDR1 is SGHVS and CDR2 is FQNEAQ in the germline V gene. CDR3 loop: CASSLATNYEQYF. The CDR3 region has the DNA TGTGCCAGCAGCTTAGCTACTAACTACGAGCAGTACTTC.

The rearrangement joins TRBV7-9 to TRBJ1-5; D perhaps matches TRBD1 (6 bases). The CDR3 loop spans 18 amino acids. Germline V gene lookup returns CDR1 SEHNR and CDR2 FQNEAQ (reference sequence). Trimming shortened V by 1 base and J by 6 bases, and 22 bases separated the two germline ends. CDR3 residues: CASSLVLVKTGWAQPQHF. In nucleotides, the CDR3 is TGTGCCAGCAGCTTAGTCTTGGTGAAAACAGGGTGGGCTCAGCCCCAGCATTTT.

The chain is built from TRBV6-5 and TRBJ1-1; 7 bases are shared with TRBD1. The CDR3 contains 12 residues. In germline, CDR1 is MNHEY, CDR2 SVGAGI. V dropped 3 bases and J dropped 9; count of bases not matched to a gene: 4. The CDR3: CASSYRDSKAFF. Written as DNA, the CDR3 is TGTGCCAGCAGTTATAGGGACAGCAAAGCTTTCTTT.

The chain is built from TRBV5-1 and TRBJ2-1, with 7 bases identical to TRBD2. Germline CDR1 and CDR2: SGHRS and YFSETQ. The CDR3 contains 16 residues. Germline trimming cut 4 bases from V and 10 bases from J; bases unmatched to any gene: 17. The CDR3 bases are TGCGCCAGCAGCGTCTCCGATAGTGGGAGGGCCGGCGAGCAGTTCTTC. Translated, it gives CASSVSDSGRAGEQFF. Combining the CDR3 with reference TRBV5-1 and TRBJ2-1 gives the whole variable domain KAGVTQTPRYLIKTRGQQVTLSCSPISGHRSVSWYQQTPGQGLQFLFEYFSETQRNKGNFPGRFSGRQFSNSRSEMNVSTLELGDSALYLCASSVSDSGRAGEQFFGPGTRLTVL.

This chain connects TRBV5-1 to TRBJ2-7; possible D gene TRBD1, 6 bases. V lost 2 bases and J 6 bases, leaving 15 bases between the germline ends. Looked up from germline, CDR1 is SGHRS and CDR2 is YFSETQ. The CDR3 length is 14 residues. The CDR3 protein is CASSFVQGPAEQYF. CDR3 coding DNA: TGCGCCAGCAGCTTCGTACAGGGCCCGGCCGAGCAGTACTTC.

This sequence joins TRBV29-1 and TRBJ1-2, with D maybe TRBD1 (6 bases). The CDR3 is made up of 14 amino acids. V was cut by 4 bases and J by 6 bases, with 18 bases left in between. The germline gives CDR1 SQVTM, CDR2 ANQGSEA. CDR3 sequence (DNA): TGCAGCGTTGGGGGGGGCAGTCATGTGGATGGCTACACCTTC. This gives the protein CSVGGGSHVDGYTF.

The V call is TRBV7-2, the J call TRBJ1-2; D remains ambiguous. The CDR3 is 13 residues long. Trimming took 6 bases from V and 2 from J, leaving 10 bases between them. The germline CDR1 and CDR2 sequences are SGHTA and FQGNSA. This CDR3 is CASSYYDNYGYTF. CDR3 in DNA: TGTGCCAGCAGTTACTACGACAACTATGGCTACACCTTC.

V usage is TRBV4-1 and J usage is TRBJ2-5, with 8 positions matching TRBD1. Germline V CDR1 and CDR2: MGHRA, YSYEKL. The CDR3 is 13 amino acids. Losses at the gene ends were 5 bases for V and 5 bases for J; bases not matched to a gene: 4. The DNA of the CDR3 is TGCGCCAGCAGCAACAGGGGGGACGAGACCCAGTACTTC. It specifies CASSNRGDETQYF.

The chain couples TRBV29-1 to TRBJ2-7; TRBD2 matches at 8 bases. CDR1 and CDR2 from the germline V gene are SQVTM and ANQGSEA. The CDR3 loop spans 21 amino acids. Trimming removed 4 bases from V and 2 bases from J; junction bases left unmatched: 28. The CDR3 spells CSVVIPQGGRSNAVFAYEQYF. CDR3 nucleotides: TGCAGCGTTGTAATCCCCCAAGGCGGGAGGTCAAACGCGGTTTTCGCCTACGAGCAGTACTTC.

This sequence joins TRBV5-8 and TRBJ2-1, with TRBD2 identical over 7 bases. J gave up 5 bases and V 3 bases, and 8 bases lay outside the gene matches. CDR3 length: 15 residues. Per germline, CDR1 SGHTS and CDR2 YDEGEE. CDR3 sequence reads: CASSSTVGGDNEQFF. In DNA, the CDR3 is TGTGCCAGCAGCTCAACAGTGGGGGGGGACAATGAGCAGTTCTTC.

The chain employs TRBV7-2 and TRBJ1-2; D gene unclear. The CDR3 extends over 14 amino acids. The V gene lost 2 bases and the J gene lost 5 bases, with 12 bases spanning the gap. Germline CDR1 SGHTA, CDR2 FQGNSA. Here the CDR3 reads CASSLTTAGYGYTF. Here the CDR3 DNA reads TGTGCCAGCAGCTTAACGACGGCCGGGTATGGCTACACCTTC.

J is TRBJ1-2 and V is TRBV2; 9 nucleotides agree with TRBD1. The germline CDR1 and CDR2 sequences are SNHLY and FYNNEI. The CDR3 spans 14 residues. Unmatched junction bases numbered 6, after V lost 6 bases and J lost 4 bases. CDR3 nucleotide sequence: TGTGCCAGCAGGTACAGGGGGCAAGGCTATGGCTACACCTTC. Translation gives CASRYRGQGYGYTF.

The CDR3, as DNA: TGCGCCAGCAGCCAAGACCCGCTAGCGGGAGGCTACGAGCAGTACTTC. It is translated as CASSQDPLAGGYEQYF. The chain uses TRBV4-3 and TRBJ2-7; 11 bases align to TRBD2. CDR1 is LGHNA and CDR2 is YSLEER in the germline V gene. Trimming took 0 bases from V and 3 from J; bases not matched to a gene: 4. There are 16 residues in the CDR3.

The chain links TRBV9 to TRBJ2-7, with 13 bases that match TRBD2. Germline V gene sequence: CDR1 SGDLS, CDR2 YYNGEE. After removal of 4 bases from V and 7 bases from J, the junction contained 11 bases not matched to a gene. The CDR3 loop spans 16 amino acids. CDR3 in amino acids: CASSPTGLAGVYEQYF. Here the CDR3 DNA reads TGTGCCAGCAGCCCCACTGGACTAGCGGGAGTATATGAGCAGTACTTC.

The V call is TRBV20-1, the J call TRBJ2-3; tentative D call: TRBD1 (6 bases). V was pared by 6 bases and J by 5 bases, with 9 bases between. CDR1 DFQATT and CDR2 SNEGSKA come from the germline V gene (reference sequence). This CDR3 is built from 11 residues. The CDR3 is CSAPTGDTQYF. In DNA form, the CDR3 reads TGCAGTGCCCCGACAGGAGATACGCAGTATTTT.

This chain joins TRBV9 and TRBJ2-3; a weak D match, TRBD1 (6 bases). Germline-derived CDR1 and CDR2 are SGDLS and YYNGEE. Trimming left V 2 bases short and J 1 base short, with 11 bases between. This CDR3 spans 15 amino acids. CDR3 coding DNA: TGTGCCAGCAGCGTTGACAGGATGGGCACAGATACGCAGTATTTT. Translated: CASSVDRMGTDTQYF.